Listed here is a single T cell receptor beta chain. Its antigen is not known. This specimen belongs to a study of cytomegalovirus exposure and HLA in healthy donors. Turning to the study itself: It was reported in a later analysis that the same platform had been used for the 120 validation repertoires as for the 550 to 700 first-cohort repertoires.

Trimming left V 4 bases short and J 5 bases short, with 9 bases between. CDR1 is ENHRY and CDR2 is SYGVKD in the germline V gene. There are 12 residues in the CDR3. General study points: First-cohort TCR clusters were later found to tend to co-occur in the 120 validation repertoires.

Here immunoSEQ multiplex PCR was the method, and the copy in TCRdb shows in-frame clones only, minus some. The sample has roughly 260,000 clones; nearly 90% are singletons. This chain connects TRBV10-3 to TRBJ2-7; no definite D call. This sequence originates from a woman younger than 35 in good health and CMV-seronegative. The sample consisted of PBMCs. The CDR3 bases are TGTGCCATCAGTGGCCCGGTGCACGAGCAGTACTTC. This gives the protein CAISGPVHEQYF.